This TCR beta chain was observed in a study of T cells after yellow fever vaccination. This clonotype was observed many times. Its antigen is not known. Trimming took 5 bases from V and 12 from J, leaving 23 bases between them. The germline gives CDR1 SGHTA, CDR2 FQGNSA. The CDR3 runs 15 residues. Overall study findings and caveats: A limited proportion of clonotypes was detected within both the CD4 and CD8 compartments. A weaker secondary response peaked on day 5, the primary on day 15.

It was through 5'RACE template switching that TCR cDNA was made, with a universal primer site and UMIs added. Each CDR3 protein gets one entry after TCRdb re-called the 5' RACE reads with MiXCR. The sample includes some 300,000 distinct CDR3 sequences, 8.5% to 10% seen only once; the top ten take 3% to 4%. This sequence originates from a young man who received the YFV17D yellow fever vaccine. The sequenced sample was CD4+ T cells sorted from PBMCs, obtained 5 days after the yellow fever booster vaccination. J is TRBJ2-1 and V is TRBV7-2; D call uncertain. The DNA for the CDR3 is TGTGCCAGCAGCCCCTGGATTTCGACCCGTTCGGTGCAGTTCTTC. Protein: CASSPWISTRSVQFF.